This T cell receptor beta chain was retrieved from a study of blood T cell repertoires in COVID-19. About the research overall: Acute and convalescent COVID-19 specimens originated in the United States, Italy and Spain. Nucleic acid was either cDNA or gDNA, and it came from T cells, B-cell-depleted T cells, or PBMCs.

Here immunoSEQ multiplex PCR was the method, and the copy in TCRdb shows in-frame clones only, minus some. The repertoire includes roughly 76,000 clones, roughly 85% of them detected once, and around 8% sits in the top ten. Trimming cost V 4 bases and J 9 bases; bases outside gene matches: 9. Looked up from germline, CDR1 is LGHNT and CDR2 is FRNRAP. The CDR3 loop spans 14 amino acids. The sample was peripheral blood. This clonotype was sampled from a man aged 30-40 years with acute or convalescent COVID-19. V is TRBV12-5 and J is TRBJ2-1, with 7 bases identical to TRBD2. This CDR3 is CASGSGLEGTEQFF. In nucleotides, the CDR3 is TGTGCTAGTGGTTCCGGACTAGAAGGGACTGAGCAGTTCTTC.